The 3 T cell receptor beta chains in this list originate from one sample, sequenced in a study of cytomegalovirus exposure and HLA in healthy donors. The PCR ran on 60 Vbeta and 13 Jbeta primers. TCRdb keeps only in-frame clones here, not all; method: immunoSEQ multiplex PCR. The table includes about 98,000 clones, 74% detected once. Sample: PBMCs. The source of these receptors is a male donor in good health and CMV-seronegative.

The chain carries TRBV10-3 and TRBJ1-3; 7 positions agree with TRBD1. The junction had 29 bases not matched to a gene; V was cut back by 6 bases and J by 3 bases. Germline lookup yields CDR1 ENHRY and CDR2 SYGVKD. The CDR3 contains 22 residues. The CDR3 region has the DNA TGTGCCATCAGAGAAAGAGCGGGGGGGACCAAAGACAGGGAGGTTGGTGGAAACACCATATATTTT. This translates into CAIRERAGGTKDREVGGNTIYF.

This chain joins TRBV27 and TRBJ1-1, with D perhaps TRBD1 (6 bases). There are 13 residues in the CDR3. CDR1 is MNHEY and CDR2 is SMNVEV in the germline V gene (reference sequence). The V end lost 6 bases, the J end lost 7 bases, and 15 bases lay between the germline ends. This CDR3 is CASSPQGRIEAFF. CDR3 bases: TGTGCCAGCAGCCCCCAGGGGCGGATTGAAGCTTTCTTT.

This chain uses TRBV5-1 with TRBJ1-5, with TRBD1 identical over 8 bases. Trimming removed 0 bases from V and 5 bases from J; junction bases left unmatched: 4. Germline V gives CDR1 SGHRS, CDR2 YFSETQ. CDR3 length: 15 residues. CDR3 residues: CASSLDPRGHQPQHF. CDR3 nucleotide sequence: TGCGCCAGCAGCTTGGACCCCAGGGGGCATCAGCCCCAGCATTTT.